What follows is one T cell receptor beta chain and its context. Germline CDR1 MNHNS, CDR2 SASEGT. CDR3 length: 14 amino acids. The V and J ends lost 5 bases and 2 bases respectively, with 10 bases between them. This entry belongs to a study of cytomegalovirus exposure and HLA in healthy donors. The PCR had 60 Vbeta and 13 Jbeta primers. Data came from immunoSEQ multiplex PCR; TCRdb stores just in-frame clones and leaves some out. The sample has 130,000 or so clones; about 79% are singletons. Sequencing was done on a sample of PBMCs. This TCR was recovered from a woman younger than 35 in good health and CMV-seropositive. V gene TRBV6-1 combines with J gene TRBJ1-5; TRBD1 might be the D (6 bases). CDR3 loop: CASSPQGGNQPQHF. The CDR3 DNA sequence: TGTGCCAGCAGTCCACAGGGCGGCAATCAGCCCCAGCATTTT.